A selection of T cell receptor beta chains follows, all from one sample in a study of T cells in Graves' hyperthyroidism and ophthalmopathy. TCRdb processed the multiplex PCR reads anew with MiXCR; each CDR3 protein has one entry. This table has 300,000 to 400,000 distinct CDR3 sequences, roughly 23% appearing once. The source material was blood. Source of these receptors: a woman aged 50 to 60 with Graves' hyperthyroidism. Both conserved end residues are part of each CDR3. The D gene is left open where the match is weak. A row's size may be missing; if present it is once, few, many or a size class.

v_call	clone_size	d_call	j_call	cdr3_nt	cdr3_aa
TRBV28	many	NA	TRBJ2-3	TGTGCCATCCGGAACCCCCCGGATACGCAGTATTTT	CAIRNPPDTQYF
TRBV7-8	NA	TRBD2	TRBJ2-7	TGTGCCAGCAGCTCCCCCGGGACTAGCGGGAGAGGGGACTCCTACGAGCAGTACTTC	CASSSPGTSGRGDSYEQYF
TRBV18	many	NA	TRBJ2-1	TGTGCCAGCTCACCAAACAGGGGGGGGAATGAGCAGTTCTTC	CASSPNRGGNEQFF
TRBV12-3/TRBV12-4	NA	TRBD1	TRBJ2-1	TGTGCCAGCAGGGAGACAGGGAGTTCGTACAATGAGCAGTTCTTC	CASRETGSSYNEQFF
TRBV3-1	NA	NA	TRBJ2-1	TGTGCCAGCAGCCAGTCGGGAGAAGTTTTTGAGCAGTTCTTC	CASSQSGEVFEQFF
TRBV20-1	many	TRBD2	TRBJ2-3	TGCAGTGCCTTGGGACTATACACAGATACGCAGTATTTT	CSALGLYTDTQYF
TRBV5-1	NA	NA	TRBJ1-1	TGCGCCAGCAGCCTAGGGGACTTCCGCGAAGCTTTCTTT	CASSLGDFREAFF
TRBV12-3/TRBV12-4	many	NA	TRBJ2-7	TGTGCCAGCAGTTCCTTTGGGGCGGACGAGCAGTACTTC	CASSSFGADEQYF
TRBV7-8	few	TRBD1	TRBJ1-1	TGTGCCAGCAGCTTAGAACAGGGGGTCACTGAAGCTTTCTTT	CASSLEQGVTEAFF
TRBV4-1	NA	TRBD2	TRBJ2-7	TGCGCCAGCAGCCAAGATCTAGCGGGTACGCAGCAGTACTTC	CASSQDLAGTQQYF
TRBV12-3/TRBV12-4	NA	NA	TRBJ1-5	TGTGCCAGCAGCCTACGGAAGGGACAAGCTAATCAGCCCCAGCATTTT	CASSLRKGQANQPQHF
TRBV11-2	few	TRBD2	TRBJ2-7	TGTGCCAGCAGCTTAGCGACTAGCGGGTCTCGCCACGAGCAGTACTTC	CASSLATSGSRHEQYF
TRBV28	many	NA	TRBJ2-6	TGTGCCAGCAGTCCAACAGACTCTGGGGCCAACGTCCTGACTTTC	CASSPTDSGANVLTF
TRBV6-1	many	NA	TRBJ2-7	TGTGCCAGCAGTAAAGAGTTTGGCTACGAGCAGTACTTC	CASSKEFGYEQYF
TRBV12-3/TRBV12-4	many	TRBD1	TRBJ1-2	TGTGCCAGCACCAAACGAGGACAGGGAGTAGGAGCTAACTATGGCTACACCTTC	CASTKRGQGVGANYGYTF
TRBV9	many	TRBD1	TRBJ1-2	TGTGCCAGCAGCAAGGACAGGGTCCTCCTCTATGGCTACACCTTC	CASSKDRVLLYGYTF
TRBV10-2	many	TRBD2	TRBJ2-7	TGCGCCAGCAGTGAGTCTAAAGGAGCGGGGGCCCTTTACGAGCAGTACTTC	CASSESKGAGALYEQYF
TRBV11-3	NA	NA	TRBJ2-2	TGTGCCAGCCGAGGGTCACGCACCGGGGAGCAGTTTTTT	CASRGSRTGEQFF